Sequencing of this T cell receptor (beta chain) was carried out in a study of shared clonotypes between healthy human individuals. Study-wide points: Generation probability values for non-shared clonotypes were lower than those for clonotypes shared by all four donors.

CD45RO-negative cells were positively selected for CCR7, leaving out terminally differentiated effector memory CD45RA+ cells. Trimming at V came to 3 bases and at J to 5 bases, leaving 13 bases not matched to a gene. In germline, CDR1 is SGHVS, CDR2 FQNEAQ. The CDR3 contains 16 residues. Each subset's genomic DNA was shared equally among a number of immunoSEQ plates. Per sorted-subset replicate PCR, input was approximately 0.2 ug DNA, representing tens of thousands of T cell genomes. The protocol was immunoSEQ multiplex PCR, while the TCRdb copy is restricted to in-frame clones and leaves out a portion. Of over 2,000,000 clones listed, 85% to 95% were seen once; the top ten hold around 1.7%. Notes on this clone: The antigen remains undetermined.

Source material: naive CD8+ T cells from PBMCs. The chain has TRBV7-8 and TRBJ2-7; 7 bases align to TRBD2. This receptor was identified in a man between 18 and 29 years old in good health. Some clones in this sample may be carry-over from other donors' samples. The CDR3 is CASSFPGLEVFHEQYF. CDR3 nucleotide sequence: TGTGCCAGCAGCTTCCCAGGACTAGAGGTCTTCCACGAGCAGTACTTC.